One sample yielded the 30 T cell receptor beta chains listed below, sequenced in a study of blood T cells in healthy people across ages. Primed by a sample-barcoded 5' primer and a J-beta primer mix, a second PCR proceeded for 7 to 11 cycles. From the 5' RACE reads, TCRdb called clonotypes with MiXCR, one entry per CDR3 protein. This table holds about a million distinct CDR3 sequences, about 48% found once. The sequencing sample was made of blood. The receptors shown here come from a young man in good health.

The rearrangement joins TRBV6-1 to TRBJ2-5, with TRBD1 as a possible D gene (6 bases). The J call is doubtful: the DNA matches TRBJ2-7 better. Per germline, CDR1 MNHNS and CDR2 SASEGT. The CDR3 length is 16 residues. The CDR3 reads CASSEAGDITSYEQYF. DNA of the CDR3: TGTGCCAGCAGTGAGGCAGGGGACATAACCTCCTACGAGCAGTACTTC.

The J gene is TRBJ2-7, the V gene TRBV7-9; no clear D. This CDR3 has 13 amino acids. Germline CDR1 is SEHNR and CDR2 is FQNEAQ (reference sequence). The V end lost 4 bases, the J end lost 5 bases, and 12 bases lay between the germline ends. This CDR3 reads CASSSALKDEQYF. CDR3 coding DNA: TGTGCCAGCAGCTCGGCCCTTAAGGACGAGCAGTACTTC.

This sequence joins TRBV20-1 and TRBJ1-2; a weak D match, TRBD1 (6 bases). CDR3 length equals 14 residues. The germline V gene encodes CDR1 DFQATT and CDR2 SNEGSKA (reference sequence). The germline V and J ends were trimmed by 1 base and 2 bases, with 11 bases remaining between them. CDR3 residues: CSARVRGRNYGYTF. CDR3 nucleotide sequence: TGCAGTGCTAGAGTCAGGGGACGGAACTATGGCTACACCTTC.

This clonotype was counted only a few times. The V and J genes are TRBV5-1 and TRBJ2-3; no firm D call. The CDR3 consists of 11 residues. Trimming left V 5 bases short and J 5 bases short, with 6 bases between. Per the germline V gene, CDR1 is SGHRS and CDR2 is YFSETQ. CDR3 bases: TGCGCCAGCAGTACTCAAGATACGCAGTATTTT. Its protein is CASSTQDTQYF.

V gene TRBV12-3 or TRBV12-4 combines with J gene TRBJ1-6; tentatively, D is TRBD1 (6 bases). This CDR3 region has 15 residues. V dropped 7 bases and J dropped 3 bases, with 13 bases sitting between them. Written as DNA, the CDR3 is TGTGCCAGCAAACCGGACAGCGGCTATAATTCACCCCTCCACTTT. It is translated as CASKPDSGYNSPLHF.

This clonotype was seen a few times. This chain uses TRBV4-1 with TRBJ2-4; possibly TRBD2 for D (5 bases). Trimming stripped 3 bases from V and 5 bases from J, with 20 bases between. The germline CDR1 and CDR2 sequences are MGHRA and YSYEKL. The CDR3 spans 17 residues. The DNA of the CDR3 is TGCGCCAGCAGCCAGCCCCAGGCGTTACGGGGTGAAAACATTCAGTACTTC. Translating gives CASSQPQALRGENIQYF.

In its sample, this clonotype was seen a few times. The chain's CDR3 is CASRPGTGPYEQYF. Here the CDR3 DNA reads TGTGCCAGCAGACCCGGGACAGGGCCCTACGAGCAGTACTTC. The chain uses TRBV5-6 and TRBJ2-7; 9 nucleotides match TRBD1. Trimming took 5 bases from V and 2 from J; bases not matched to a gene: 5. CDR3 length: 14 residues. In germline, CDR1 is SGHDT, CDR2 YYEEEE.

CDR3 DNA sequence: TGTGCCAGCAGCCCGTACAGGGCCTCCTACGAGCAGTACTTC. Amino acid sequence: CASSPYRASYEQYF. The rearrangement joins TRBV11-1 to TRBJ2-7; a weak D match, TRBD1 (6 bases). Germline V gene data show CDR1 as SGHAT and CDR2 as FQDESV (reference sequence). The CDR3 loop spans 14 amino acids. Trimming left V 5 bases short and J 0 bases short, with 11 bases between. Using reference TRBV11-1 and TRBJ2-7 for the parts outside the CDR3, the full variable domain is EAEVAQSPRYKITEKSQAVAFWCDPISGHATLYWYRQILGQGPELLVQFQDESVVDDSQLPKDRFSAERLKGVDSTLKIQPAELGDSAMYLCASSPYRASYEQYFGPGTRLTVT.

This clonotype showed up many times. The chain uses TRBV5-1 and TRBJ1-5, with TRBD1 identical over 7 bases. The CDR3 consists of 17 residues. V gave up 5 bases and J gave up 0 bases; unmatched junction bases: 11. Germline loops: CDR1 SGHRS, CDR2 YFSETQ. The CDR3 DNA sequence: TGCGCCAGCAGTGTTCGGCAGGGGGGATATAGCAATCAGCCCCAGCATTTT. Translation: CASSVRQGGYSNQPQHF.

This clonotype came up a few times. The chain carries TRBV4-3 and TRBJ2-7; D is perhaps TRBD1 (6 bases). CDR3 length: 15 amino acids. V dropped 0 bases and J dropped 2 bases, with 11 bases sitting between them. Germline CDR1 reads LGHNA; CDR2 reads YSLEER. CDR3 nucleotide sequence: TGCGCCAGCAGCCAAGATTTGGACAGCACCTACGAGCAGTACTTC. Amino acid sequence: CASSQDLDSTYEQYF.

V gene TRBV4-3 combines with J gene TRBJ2-5; 7 bases are a match to TRBD2. The CDR3 runs 16 residues. With V trimmed by 0 bases and J by 11 bases, 15 bases remained unmatched. The germline V gene encodes CDR1 LGHNA and CDR2 YSLEER. CDR3 in DNA: TGCGCCAGCAGCCAAGATCTAGCTAGCGGTTACAATGAGCAGTACTTC. This translates into CASSQDLASGYNEQYF.

By sample share, this clonotype is medium-sized. The chain employs TRBV4-3 and TRBJ2-7; the D is unclear. The germline V gene has CDR1 LGHNA and CDR2 YSLEER. The ends were cut back, 0 bases at V and 0 bases at J, with 3 bases in the middle. The CDR3 length is 13 residues. CDR3 DNA: TGCGCCAGCAGCCAAGATATCTCCTACGAGCAGTACTTC. Its protein is CASSQDISYEQYF.

This clonotype has only a few counts. The J gene is TRBJ2-3, the V gene TRBV4-2; D assignment may be TRBD1 or TRBD2 (6 bases each). The CDR3 totals 15 residues. Trimming left V 3 bases short and J 5 bases short, with 15 bases between. Germline CDR1 is LGHNA and CDR2 is YNFKEQ. As DNA, the CDR3 is TGTGCCAGCAGCCATTGGGGGGCCTTGGGAGATACGCAGTATTTT. Amino acids: CASSHWGALGDTQYF.

J is TRBJ2-7 and V is TRBV11-3; D remains ambiguous. The V end lost 4 bases, the J end lost 0 bases, and 13 bases lay between the germline ends. Germline V gene lookup returns CDR1 SGHNT and CDR2 YENEEA. The CDR3 is 15 residues long. CDR3: CASSSTDSPSYEQYF. CDR3 nucleotides: TGTGCCAGCAGCTCCACCGACTCGCCCTCCTACGAGCAGTACTTC.

This clonotype was detected only a few times. DNA for the CDR3: TGCAGCGTTTTTAGGGCTAGCGGGGCCGGGGAGCTGTTTTTT. As protein: CSVFRASGAGELFF. The V and J genes are TRBV29-1 and TRBJ2-2; 9 bases agree with TRBD2. V dropped 5 bases and J dropped 6; count of bases not matched to a gene: 7. The CDR3 length is 14 residues. The V gene's germline CDR1 is SQVTM and CDR2 ANQGSEA.

This sequence joins TRBV4-2 and TRBJ2-1; either TRBD1 or TRBD2 may fit D (5 bases each). Germline CDR1 is LGHNA and CDR2 is YNFKEQ. The CDR3 extends over 13 amino acids. The V end lost 4 bases, the J end lost 9 bases, and 13 bases lay between the germline ends. In DNA form, the CDR3 reads TGTGCCAGCAGCCCGGGACCGGGCTCTGAGCAGTTCTTC. Translating it yields CASSPGPGSEQFF.

The rearrangement uses TRBV7-2 and TRBJ2-1; perhaps TRBD1 as D (5 bases). The V and J ends lost 2 bases and 3 bases respectively, with 14 bases between them. Germline V gene sequence: CDR1 SGHTA, CDR2 FQGNSA. The CDR3 extends over 16 amino acids. CDR3 amino acids: CASSLQRGLVYNEQFF. The CDR3 region has the DNA TGTGCCAGCAGCTTACAAAGGGGTTTAGTCTACAATGAGCAGTTCTTC. The full variable domain, its missing parts supplied by reference TRBV7-2 and TRBJ2-1, is GAGVSQSPSNKVTEKGKDVELRCDPISGHTALYWYRQSLGQGLEFLIYFQGNSAPDKSGLPSDRFSAERTGGSVSTLTIQRTQQEDSAVYLCASSLQRGLVYNEQFFGPGTRLTVL.

The table lists this clonotype with many counts. The J gene is TRBJ2-2, the V gene TRBV27; D remains unclear. This CDR3 is built from 13 residues. The V gene's germline CDR1 is MNHEY and CDR2 SMNVEV (reference sequence). The V end was cut by 0 bases, the J end by 4 bases, with 3 bases between. CDR3 DNA sequence: TGTGCCAGCAGTTTATCAATCACCGGGGAGCTGTTTTTT. Encoded protein: CASSLSITGELFF.

There are a few counts of this clonotype. The chain links TRBV6-5 to TRBJ2-3; 10 nucleotides agree with TRBD2. Germline values: CDR1 MNHEY, CDR2 SVGAGI. The CDR3 loop spans 13 amino acids. V was clipped by 6 bases and J by 11 bases; unmatched bases: 8. DNA of the CDR3: TGTGCCAGCAGGGATCAGCGGGGGGGTGGGCAGTATTTT. It yields the protein CASRDQRGGGQYF.

The chain employs TRBV6-5 and TRBJ1-1; 8 bases align to TRBD1. J was trimmed by 9 bases and V by 5 bases; bases with no gene match: 11. The CDR3 has 14 amino acids. Per the germline V gene, CDR1 is MNHEY and CDR2 is SVGAGI. The CDR3 coding sequence is TGTGCCAGCAGTGACACTGGACAGGGTAGAAAAGCTTTCTTT. It specifies CASSDTGQGRKAFF.

The sample holds a few counts of this clonotype. The CDR3 DNA is TGTGCCAGCAGTTTTGGCAGACTAGGTTATGGCTACACCTTC. Translated, it gives CASSFGRLGYGYTF. The chain uses TRBV27 and TRBJ1-2; no clear D. V was clipped by 3 bases and J by 5 bases, with 13 bases between them. Germline CDR1 is MNHEY and CDR2 is SMNVEV (reference sequence). There are 14 residues in the CDR3.

There are a few counts of this clonotype. The rearrangement uses TRBV15 and TRBJ1-5, with TRBD1 matching over 10 bases. CDR1 and CDR2 (germline): LNHNV, YYDKDF (reference sequence). Trimming cost V 11 bases and J 2 bases; bases outside gene matches: 24. The CDR3 loop spans 20 amino acids. CDR3 sequence (DNA): TGTGCCGCCGGGAATAAGAAACGGACAGGGGGAGATGTGGGCAATCAGCCCCAGCATTTT. This encodes CAAGNKKRTGGDVGNQPQHF.

This clonotype was observed a handful of times. This chain links TRBV20-1 with TRBJ2-1; 8 positions agree with TRBD2. Germline-derived CDR1 and CDR2 are DFQATT and SNEGSKA (reference sequence). V shed 5 bases and J 6 bases; nucleotides not matched to a gene: 9. This CDR3 is built from 14 residues. The CDR3 DNA follows: TGCAGTGCTGCATCCGGGACTAGGGCCAATGAGCAGTTCTTC. It encodes CSAASGTRANEQFF.

The V call is TRBV7-2, the J call TRBJ1-2; D is uncertain. There are 14 residues in the CDR3. Per germline, CDR1 SGHTA and CDR2 FQGNSA. V gave up 4 bases and J gave up 10 bases, with 19 bases separating them. CDR3 sequence (DNA): TGTGCCAGCAGCTCCCCTAGGCACCGCGAAGCCTACACCTTC. Encoded protein: CASSSPRHREAYTF.

This clonotype was seen once. The chain combines TRBV20-1 with TRBJ2-7; 8 nucleotides match TRBD1. The CDR3 runs 15 residues. Trimming at V came to 3 bases and at J to 1 base, leaving 8 bases not matched to a gene. Germline V gene sequence: CDR1 DFQATT, CDR2 SNEGSKA (reference sequence). CDR3 bases: TGCAGTGCTAGCCATCCGGGACAGGAATCCTACGAGCAGTACTTC. Translated, it gives CSASHPGQESYEQYF.

This clonotype was detected only a few times. The rearrangement joins TRBV4-2 to TRBJ2-7, with TRBD1 as a possible D gene (6 bases). Germline loops: CDR1 LGHNA, CDR2 YNFKEQ. With 0 bases removed from V and 7 bases from J, the gap between germline ends came to 10 bases. This CDR3 has 13 amino acids. Here the CDR3 DNA reads TGTGCCAGCAGCCAAGATTGGGGGCGGGAGCAGTACTTC. Protein product: CASSQDWGREQYF.

This clonotype was picked up one time. The rearrangement links TRBV2 to TRBJ2-4; no definite D call. The DNA end is a closer match to TRBJ2-5, so the J assignment may be wrong. Germline CDR1 is SNHLY and CDR2 is FYNNEI. The CDR3 has 12 residues. CDR3 nucleotide sequence: TGTGCCAGCGGCGGCGGTGGAGAGACCCAGTACTTC. Residues: CASGGGGETQYF.

This clonotype showed up many times. This rearrangement joins TRBV11-3 to TRBJ2-5, with D unclear. Trimming stripped 3 bases from V and 5 bases from J, with 10 bases between. The CDR3 is 13 residues long. CDR1 is SGHNT, CDR2 YENEEA, per germline. The chain's CDR3 is CASSFVSRETQYF. The DNA of the CDR3 is TGTGCCAGCAGCTTTGTTAGTAGGGAGACCCAGTACTTC.

As concerns this clonotype: An end of the junction does not agree with germline; a read error may underlie this. The J gene is TRBJ2-5, the V gene TRBV27; 8 nucleotides line up with TRBD2. The CDR3 totals 15 residues. Germline CDR1 and CDR2: MNHEY and SMNVEV (reference sequence). CDR3 sequence reads: CASSLSGGPPETQYF. The CDR3 DNA follows: TGTGCCAGCAGCTTATCGGGAGGGCCTCCAGAGACCCAGTACTTC.

This sequence joins TRBV5-6 and TRBJ2-1, with TRBD1 matching 11 bases. CDR3 size: 16 residues. V lost 0 bases, J lost 7 bases, and 6 bases stayed unmatched. The V gene's germline CDR1 is SGHDT and CDR2 YYEEEE. This CDR3 reads CASSLGTGGPWNEQFF. DNA of the CDR3: TGTGCCAGCAGCTTGGGGACAGGGGGCCCTTGGAATGAGCAGTTCTTC. Using reference TRBV5-6 and TRBJ2-1 for the parts outside the CDR3, the full variable domain is DAGVTQSPTHLIKTRGQQVTLRCSPKSGHDTVSWYQQALGQGPQFIFQYYEEEERQRGNFPDRFSGHQFPNYSSELNVNALLLGDSALYLCASSLGTGGPWNEQFFGPGTRLTVL.